At least ten counts were recorded for the clone carrying this T cell receptor (beta chain). The V gene lost 6 bases and the J gene lost 2 bases, with 14 bases spanning the gap. Germline loops: CDR1 MNHNS, CDR2 SASEGT. The length of the CDR3 is 14 residues. The CDR3 regions of TCR beta were amplified from RNA transcripts. During a first-round RT-PCR of the TCR CDR3, the HTBI primer set was used. TCRdb reprocessed the multiplex PCR reads with MiXCR, giving one entry per CDR3 protein. This table has 300,000 to 350,000 distinct CDR3 sequences, 11% to 15% appearing once. The data derive from a study of T cells in Graves' hyperthyroidism and ophthalmopathy.

Material: blood. The sequence was collected from a woman in her twenties or thirties with Graves' hyperthyroidism. J is TRBJ2-7 and V is TRBV6-1, with a tentative D call TRBD2 (6 bases). CDR3 loop: CASRAGTFTYEQYF. CDR3 sequence (DNA): TGTGCCAGCAGGGCCGGGACTTTCACCTACGAGCAGTACTTC.